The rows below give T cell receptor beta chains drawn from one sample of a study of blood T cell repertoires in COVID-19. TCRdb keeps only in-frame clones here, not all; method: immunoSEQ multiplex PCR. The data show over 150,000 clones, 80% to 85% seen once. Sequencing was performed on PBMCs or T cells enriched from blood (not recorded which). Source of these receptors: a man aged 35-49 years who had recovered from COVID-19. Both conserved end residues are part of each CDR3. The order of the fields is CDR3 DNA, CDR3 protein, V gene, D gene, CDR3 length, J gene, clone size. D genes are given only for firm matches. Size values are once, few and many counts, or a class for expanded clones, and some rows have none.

DNA: TGTGCCAGCGGGTTACAGGGCGTAGGGGGCTACACCTTC
CDR3: CASGLQGVGGYTF
V: TRBV7-2
D: -
length: 13
J: TRBJ1-2
size: once

DNA: TGTGCCAGCTCACCAATACAGACCTACGAGCAGTACTTC
CDR3: CASSPIQTYEQYF
V: TRBV18
D: -
length: 13
J: TRBJ2-7
size: once

DNA: TGTGCCAGCAGCTTACCCCAGGCCCTCTCTGGAAACACCATATATTTT
CDR3: CASSLPQALSGNTIYF
V: TRBV7-8
D: -
length: 16
J: TRBJ1-3
size: -

DNA: TGTGCCAGCAGCTTAAATGAGCGGGGACCGCAGTATTTT
CDR3: CASSLNERGPQYF
V: TRBV7-3
D: TRBD2
length: 13
J: TRBJ2-3
size: -

DNA: TGCGCCAGCAGCCGCCTCCTAGCGGGGTTCTATTCACCCCTCCACTTT
CDR3: CASSRLLAGFYSPLHF
V: TRBV4-1
D: -
length: 16
J: TRBJ1-6
size: few

DNA: TGTGCCAGCAGCTCGTCCCTGACAGGGCTCGGCATAAGAGGGTCACCCCTCCACTTT
CDR3: CASSSSLTGLGIRGSPLHF
V: TRBV5-6
D: TRBD1
length: 19
J: TRBJ1-6
size: few

DNA: TGTGCCAGCAGTCTTCCTAATGAAAAACTGTTTTTT
CDR3: CASSLPNEKLFF
V: TRBV2
D: -
length: 12
J: TRBJ1-4
size: few

DNA: TGTGCCAGCAGTGAACAAGGGAGGGACGAGCAGTACTTC
CDR3: CASSEQGRDEQYF
V: TRBV2
D: TRBD2
length: 13
J: TRBJ2-7
size: -

DNA: TGTGCCTGGAGTACGGGCAAAAACATTCAGTACTTC
CDR3: CAWSTGKNIQYF
V: TRBV30
D: -
length: 12
J: TRBJ2-4
size: -

DNA: TGTGCCAGCAGTTCCCTCACTAGCGGGGCACGGGGAGATACGCAGTATTTT
CDR3: CASSSLTSGARGDTQYF
V: TRBV6-2/TRBV6-3
D: TRBD2
length: 17
J: TRBJ2-3
size: -

DNA: TGTGCCAGCAGTAATCCCCCCGGGGGGCCGCGGGAGCAGTACTTC
CDR3: CASSNPPGGPREQYF
V: TRBV6-2/TRBV6-3
D: -
length: 15
J: TRBJ2-7
size: -

DNA: TGTGCCAGCAGCGGACAGGGCTCCTACAATGAGCAGTTCTTC
CDR3: CASSGQGSYNEQFF
V: TRBV11-1
D: TRBD1
length: 14
J: TRBJ2-1
size: -

DNA: TGCGCCAGTCCCCACGAGGATAACCTTTCTGGAAACACCATATATTTT
CDR3: CASPHEDNLSGNTIYF
V: TRBV10-2
D: -
length: 16
J: TRBJ1-3
size: -

DNA: TGCGCCAGCAGCTTGCAGGACAGGGAAGAGACCCAGTACTTC
CDR3: CASSLQDREETQYF
V: TRBV5-1
D: TRBD1
length: 14
J: TRBJ2-5
size: -

DNA: TGTGCCAGTAACCGACAGGGGAACGACTATGGCTACACCTTC
CDR3: CASNRQGNDYGYTF
V: TRBV19
D: TRBD1
length: 14
J: TRBJ1-2
size: -

DNA: TGTGCCAGCAGCCTCCGGACAGGGGGCGGGGAGACCCAGTACTTC
CDR3: CASSLRTGGGETQYF
V: TRBV7-9
D: TRBD1
length: 15
J: TRBJ2-5
size: -

DNA: TGTGCCAGCTTGGGAGGGGGATCGCGCAATCAGCCCCAGCATTTT
CDR3: CASLGGGSRNQPQHF
V: TRBV25-1
D: -
length: 15
J: TRBJ1-5
size: -

DNA: TGTGCCAGCAGCCCAGGCAGGGGGCGAGTCGGGGAGCTGTTTTTT
CDR3: CASSPGRGRVGELFF
V: TRBV11-3
D: TRBD1
length: 15
J: TRBJ2-2
size: -

DNA: TGTGCCAGCAGTCGAGGGGGATGGAGCACTGAAGCTTTCTTT
CDR3: CASSRGGWSTEAFF
V: TRBV27
D: -
length: 14
J: TRBJ1-1
size: -

DNA: TGTGCCAGCAGCTTAAACAGTTATGAAGCTTTCTTT
CDR3: CASSLNSYEAFF
V: TRBV7-6
D: -
length: 12
J: TRBJ1-1
size: -

DNA: TGTGCCAGCACCCGAGGACAGGGGGGCACTGAAGCTTTCTTT
CDR3: CASTRGQGGTEAFF
V: TRBV6-5
D: TRBD1
length: 14
J: TRBJ1-1
size: -

DNA: TGTGCCAGCAGTTTACAGGTCGATTCACCCCTCCACTTT
CDR3: CASSLQVDSPLHF
V: TRBV12-3/TRBV12-4
D: -
length: 13
J: TRBJ1-6
size: -

DNA: TGTGCCAGTACACTCCAGGAGGGGTTGAACACTGAAGCTTTCTTT
CDR3: CASTLQEGLNTEAFF
V: TRBV19
D: -
length: 15
J: TRBJ1-1
size: -

DNA: TGCGCCAGCAGTGAGTCAGGAGCGGGGGGGCTAGAGACCCAGTACTTC
CDR3: CASSESGAGGLETQYF
V: TRBV10-2
D: TRBD2
length: 16
J: TRBJ2-5
size: -

DNA: TGTGCCAGCAGTTACAGTACGGGGTTTCCCCCCTACGAGCAGTACTTC
CDR3: CASSYSTGFPPYEQYF
V: TRBV6-2/TRBV6-3
D: -
length: 16
J: TRBJ2-7
size: -

DNA: TGTGCCAGTAGTACAGGATTCTGGGCCGCGTCTAGCACAGATACGCAGTATTTT
CDR3: CASSTGFWAASSTDTQYF
V: TRBV19
D: -
length: 18
J: TRBJ2-3
size: once

DNA: TGTGCCAGTAGTAAACAGGCCTGGGGTGGGACTGAAGCTTTCTTT
CDR3: CASSKQAWGGTEAFF
V: TRBV19
D: -
length: 15
J: TRBJ1-1
size: -

DNA: TGTGCCAGCTCATTGGGACAGCCCGATATGCCCCAGCATTTT
CDR3: CASSLGQPDMPQHF
V: TRBV18
D: TRBD1
length: 14
J: TRBJ1-5
size: -

DNA: TGTGCCAGCAGTTTGTTCGGGGTTCCCCTCCACTTT
CDR3: CASSLFGVPLHF
V: TRBV28
D: -
length: 12
J: TRBJ1-6
size: few

DNA: TGCGCCAGCAGCCCGTACCAAGGGAGGAGTACTGAAGCTTTCTTT
CDR3: CASSPYQGRSTEAFF
V: TRBV4-1
D: -
length: 15
J: TRBJ1-1
size: -

DNA: TGTGCCAGCAGGAGAGGGTGGCGTAATGAAAAACTGTTTTTT
CDR3: CASRRGWRNEKLFF
V: TRBV28
D: -
length: 14
J: TRBJ1-4
size: few

DNA: TGTGCCAGCAGTCCAAGCGGGACAGGGGGCGCCTATAATTCACCCCTCCACTTT
CDR3: CASSPSGTGGAYNSPLHF
V: TRBV6-6
D: TRBD1
length: 18
J: TRBJ1-6
size: once

DNA: TGTGCCAGCAGCTTGGGTAGGGGGCGTTCACCCCTCCACTTT
CDR3: CASSLGRGRSPLHF
V: TRBV5-6
D: TRBD1
length: 14
J: TRBJ1-6
size: -

DNA: TGTGCCACCAGTGATTTGACTAGCGGGGGGAACCAAGAGACCCAGTACTTC
CDR3: CATSDLTSGGNQETQYF
V: TRBV24-1
D: TRBD2
length: 17
J: TRBJ2-5
size: -

DNA: TGTGCCAGCAGCCAAGATGTCGGGATAAATCAGCCCCAGCATTTT
CDR3: CASSQDVGINQPQHF
V: TRBV3-1/TRBV3-2
D: -
length: 15
J: TRBJ1-5
size: -